This TCR beta chain originates from a study of T cell responses to AZD1222 COVID-19 vaccine. The study, taken as a whole, reports: Spike regions recognized by vaccine-associated CD4 TCRs spanned the protein, led by 160-218 and 743-854. The breadth and depth of Spike-specific TCRs increased once two AZD1222 doses had been given.

Turning to this clone: What it recognizes is unknown.

The CDR3 is 15 residues long. Germline CDR1 is MNHNY and CDR2 is SVGAGI (reference sequence). The V gene end was trimmed by 0 bases and the J gene end by 13 bases; junction bases not matched to a gene: 6. Generated by immunoSEQ multiplex PCR, the TCRdb table keeps only in-frame clones and is missing some. The profile shows 90,000 to 150,000 clones, approximately 92% of them singletons. The TCR originated in an adult who received the AZD1222 COVID-19 vaccine. The sample consisted of peripheral blood, taken 28 days after the second AZD1222 dose. This chain connects TRBV6-6 to TRBJ1-6, with TRBD1 matching 10 bases. The CDR3 sequence: CASSYSGTGVLPLHF. CDR3 nucleotide sequence: TGTGCCAGCAGTTACTCTGGGACAGGGGTCCTTCCCCTCCACTTT.